These 2 T cell receptor beta chains came from one sample sequenced in a study of cytomegalovirus exposure and HLA in healthy donors. The primer mix had 60 Vbeta and 13 Jbeta primers. Assay: immunoSEQ multiplex PCR; the TCRdb copy retains only in-frame clones and omits some. In the table there are about 140,000 clones, around 75% of which are singletons. The sample consisted of PBMCs. The receptors derive from a male donor in good health and CMV-seronegative.

This clone has only one observation. This chain connects TRBV25-1 to TRBJ2-2, with D uncertain. Between the trimmed V and J ends, which lost 5 bases and 0 bases, there was a span of 13 bases. The length of the CDR3 is 16 residues. Germline V gene data show CDR1 as MGHDK and CDR2 as SYGVNS. The CDR3 here is CASSPATPTNTGELFF. The CDR3 nucleotides are TGTGCCAGCAGTCCGGCGACTCCTACGAACACCGGGGAGCTGTTTTTT.

The rearrangement links TRBV11-2 to TRBJ2-2, with 7 nucleotides matching TRBD2. Germline CDR1 is SGHAT and CDR2 is FQNNGV. This CDR3 comprises 14 residues. Losses at the gene ends were 4 bases for V and 4 bases for J; bases not matched to a gene: 3. The CDR3 nucleotides read TGTGCCAGCAGCTCCGCGGGGGTCACCGGGGAGCTGTTTTTT. It yields the protein CASSSAGVTGELFF.